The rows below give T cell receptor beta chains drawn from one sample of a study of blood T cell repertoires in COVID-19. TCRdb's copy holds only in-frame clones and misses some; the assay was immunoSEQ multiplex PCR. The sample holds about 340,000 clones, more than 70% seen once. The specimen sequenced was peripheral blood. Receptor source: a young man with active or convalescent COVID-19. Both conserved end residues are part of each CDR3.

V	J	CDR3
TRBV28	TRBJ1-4	CASRAGGANEKLFF
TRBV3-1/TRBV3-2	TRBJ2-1	CASTYGPSGGDEQFF
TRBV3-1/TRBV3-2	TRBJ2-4	CASSPRPGGRNIQYF
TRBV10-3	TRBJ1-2	CAISETGHAYGYTF
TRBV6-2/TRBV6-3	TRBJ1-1	CASSLSGHPNTEAFF
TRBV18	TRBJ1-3	CASSSARRLKAIYF
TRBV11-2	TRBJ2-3	CASSTTLGQGRSDTQYF
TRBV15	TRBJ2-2	CATKLGGELFF
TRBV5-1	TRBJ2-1	CASAFRTSEGNEQFF
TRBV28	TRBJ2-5	CASSSLPGRERREETQYF
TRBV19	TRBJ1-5	CASSSFGSQPQHF
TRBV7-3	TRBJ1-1	CASSLFGQGAGTEAFF
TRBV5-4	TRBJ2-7	CASSQGLAESYEQYF
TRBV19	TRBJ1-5	CASKEGQEDGQPQHF
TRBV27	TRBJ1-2	CASSLSLGGGYTF
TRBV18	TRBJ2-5	CASSLRTSTSGETQYF
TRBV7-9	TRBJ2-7	CASSPIAGTYYEQYF
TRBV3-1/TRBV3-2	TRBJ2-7	CASSQGTTGAGEQYF
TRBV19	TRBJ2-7	CASSIGPGVNYEQYF
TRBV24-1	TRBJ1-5	CATSGQNSNQPQHF
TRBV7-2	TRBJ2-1	CASSSSREDEQFF
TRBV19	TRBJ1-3	CASSDFAGNTIYF
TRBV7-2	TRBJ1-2	CASSLAGGQAYGYTF
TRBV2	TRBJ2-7	CARSGGFDEQYF
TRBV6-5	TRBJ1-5	CASSTRDRFNQPQHF
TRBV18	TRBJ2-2	CASSPLDWANTGELFF
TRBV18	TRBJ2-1	CASSPGQGEPEQFF
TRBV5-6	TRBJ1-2	CASSPPEVNYGYTF
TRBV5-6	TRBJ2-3	CASSFRVAPAADTQYF
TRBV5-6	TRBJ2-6	CASSLGGSGANVLTF
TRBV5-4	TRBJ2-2	CASSLGSTGELFF
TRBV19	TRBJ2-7	CASRGYSYEQYF
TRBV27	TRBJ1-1	CASSSPGQGAGTEAFF
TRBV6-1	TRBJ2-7	CASSVRVGDTSYEQYF
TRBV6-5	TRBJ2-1	CASRDRLLAPDEQFF
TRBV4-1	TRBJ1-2	CASSHYLGQTGGGGYTF
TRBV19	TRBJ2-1	CASSTSRGSYNEQFF
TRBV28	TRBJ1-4	CAIRGDRDSNEKLFF
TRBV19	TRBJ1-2	CASSMDYPINYGYTF
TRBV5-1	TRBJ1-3	CASSVQVSSSGNTIYF
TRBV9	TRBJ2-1	CASSVDRVPYNEQFF
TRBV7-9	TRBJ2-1	CASSLAGGPYNEQFF
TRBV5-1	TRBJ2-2	CASSLRQGDTGELFF